The source of this TCR beta chain is a study of STAT3 mutations in large granular lymphocyte leukemia. The CDR3 comprises 12 residues, both ends counted. The V gene's germline CDR1 is LNHDA and CDR2 SQIVND (reference sequence). With regard to this clone: The antigen remains unidentified. Given the absence of the conserved phenylalanine or tryptophan at the CDR3 end, a read error is likely. No DNA is shown, since the ends of the CDR3 on it are uncertain; the CDR3 is the one TCRdb lists.

Findings and caveats of the study: Every T-LGLL patient had at least one immunodominant TCRbeta clonotype.

Generated by immunoSEQ multiplex PCR, the TCRdb table keeps only in-frame clones and is missing some. Its table lists roughly 2,500 clones. This receptor was obtained from a human donor with T large granular lymphocyte leukemia. The donor label of this sample is uncertain. Some clones in this sample may be carry-over from other donors' samples. The material sequenced was PBMCs. The rearrangement joins TRBV19 to TRBJ2-1; the DNA was not compared with TRBD2, the D call given in the table. CDR3: CASSMVLAGDNE.